One and the same sample provided the 8 T cell receptor beta chains below, sequenced in a study of T cells in women clearing cervical HPV infection. Assay: immunoSEQ multiplex PCR; the TCRdb copy retains only in-frame clones and omits some. This sample's clone table lists around 39,000 clones. The material sequenced was blood buffy coat. These receptors were collected from a woman between 18 and 69 years old with a cervical HPV16 infection that either progressed to CIN3+ or cleared (not recorded which).

On this clone: The CDR3 end falls 3 residues outside the read, so it is completed with the germline J gene. The chain joins TRBV20-1 to TRBJ2-3; 11 positions agree with TRBD2. Trimming cost V 5 bases and J 0 bases; bases outside gene matches: 10. This CDR3 is built from 17 residues. Looked up from germline, CDR1 is DFQATT and CDR2 is SNEGSKA (reference sequence). CDR3 DNA, as far as it was read: TGCAGTGCTGAGGGGTTACTAGCGGGGGCGAGCACAGATACG. It translates to CSAEGLLAGASTDT. The full-length CDR3 reads as CSAEGLLAGASTDTQYF.

Comments on this clone: The CDR3 goes on 3 residues after the read ends, and that part is filled in from the germline J gene. This sequence joins TRBV5-5 and TRBJ1-6; TRBD1 is a possible D gene (5 bases). Germline CDR1 is SGHKS and CDR2 is YYEKEE (reference sequence). This CDR3 contains 15 residues. Trimming stripped 0 bases from V and 3 bases from J, with 7 bases between. The CDR3 bases that were read are TGTGCCAGCAGCTTGGAGCAGGGCTATAATTCACCC. It codes for CASSLEQGYNSP. Given in full, the CDR3 is CASSLEQGYNSPLHF.

CDR3 residues: CASSEAGVGGNQPQYF. The sequenced CDR3 bases are TGTGCCAGCAGTGAAGCAGGGGTTGGGGGCAATCAGCCG. The rearrangement uses TRBV2 and TRBJ2-3, with D possibly being TRBD1 (6 bases). The read ends 3 residues before the CDR3 terminus; that terminus is restored from the germline J gene. CDR3 length: 16 amino acids. CDR1 is SNHLY, CDR2 FYNNEI, per germline. Filled out from reference TRBV2 and TRBJ2-3, the complete variable domain reads EPEVTQTPSHQVTQMGQEVILRCVPISNHLYFYWYRQILGQKVEFLVSFYNNEISEKSEIFDDQFSVERPDGSNFTLKIRSTKLEDSAMYFCASSEAGVGGNQPQYFGPGTRLTVL.

Concerning this clone: The missing CDR3 end, 3 residues past where the read stops, is filled in from the germline J gene. V gene TRBV19 combines with J gene TRBJ2-7; TRBD2 aligns across 9 bases. V lost 4 bases and J lost 3; bases outside the gene matches: 4. Germline lookup yields CDR1 LNHDA and CDR2 SQIVND (reference sequence). CDR3 length: 14 residues. The part of the CDR3 DNA that was read is TGTGCCAGTAGTACCGGGACTAGCAGCTACGAG. Translated, it gives CASSTGTSSYE. The whole CDR3 region reads CASSTGTSSYEQYF.

Worth noting for this clone: The read finishes 3 residues shy of the CDR3 end, and the germline J gene is used to complete it. This sequence joins TRBV5-5 and TRBJ1-2; 10 bases agree with TRBD1. CDR3 length equals 15 residues. Per germline, CDR1 SGHKS and CDR2 YYEKEE (reference sequence). The DNA read from the CDR3 is TGTGCCAGCAGCTGGGGGGGACAGGGGACAGAGACC. The encoded protein is CASSWGGQGTET. The entire CDR3 reads CASSWGGQGTETYTF.

Remarks on this clone: The read gets to within 3 residues of the CDR3 end, and the germline J gene fills in the rest. V is TRBV3-1 (or the pseudogene TRBV3-2) and J is TRBJ2-5; weak D call: TRBD1 (6 bases). V was clipped by 4 bases and J by 2 bases, with 11 bases between them. CDR3 length: 14 residues. CDR1 and CDR2 (germline): LGHDT, YNNKEL (reference sequence). The part of the CDR3 DNA that was read is TGTGCCAGCAGCCTCCCGGACAGACAAGAGACC. It codes for CASSLPDRQET. The full CDR3 protein reads CASSLPDRQETQYF.

About this clone: Read data end 3 residues before the CDR3 end; the end is taken from the germline J gene. The chain uses TRBV7-2 and TRBJ2-3; D is perhaps TRBD1 (5 bases). In germline, CDR1 is SGHTA, CDR2 FQGNSA. CDR3 length: 15 residues. V was pared by 5 bases and J by 2 bases, with 14 bases between. CDR3 sequence: CASSAGPTFTDTQYF. CDR3 DNA (partial): TGTGCCAGCAGCGCAGGGCCGACATTCACAGATACG.

As to this clone: The DNA ends 3 residues before the CDR3 does, and the rest of the CDR3 is filled in from the germline J gene. The V and J genes are TRBV5-4 and TRBJ2-7, with a tentative D call TRBD1 (5 bases). The V end lost 5 bases, the J end lost 1 base, and 10 bases lay between the germline ends. This CDR3 has 13 residues. Looked up from germline, CDR1 is SGHNT and CDR2 is YYREEE (reference sequence). The covered CDR3 bases are TGTGCCAGCAGTTTTGACAGTTCCTACGAG. This encodes CASSFDSSYE. From start to end, the CDR3 is CASSFDSSYEQYF.